The clone carrying this T cell receptor (beta chain) has at least ten counts. This record comes from a study of T cell responses to AZD1222 COVID-19 vaccine. TCRdb keeps only in-frame clones here, not all; method: immunoSEQ multiplex PCR. The sample has approximately 190,000 clones, roughly 92% seen once. The TCR comes from an adult in good health. The sample was peripheral blood, taken on day 0 of AZD1222 vaccination.

The CDR3 region has the DNA TGCGCCAGCAGCCACCCCGGACTTCGAGCGGGGTCGAGCTCCTACGAGCAGTACTTC. As protein: CASSHPGLRAGSSSYEQYF. V is TRBV4-1 and J is TRBJ2-7, with 7 positions matching TRBD2. The germline gives CDR1 MGHRA, CDR2 YSYEKL. This CDR3 region has 19 residues. The ends lost 3 bases at V and 0 bases at J; junction bases unmatched: 17.